These T cell receptor beta chains were read from a single sample in a study of blood T cell repertoires in COVID-19. Using immunoSEQ multiplex PCR, the repertoire was profiled, and TCRdb retains in-frame clones only, with some absent. The sample holds around 250,000 clones; more than 85% are singletons and the top ten take roughly 1.6%. The specimen was PBMCs or T cells enriched from blood (not recorded which). These receptors came from a woman between 45 and 65 years old who had recovered from COVID-19. Both conserved end residues are part of each CDR3. D genes are given only for firm matches. Only part of the rows carry a size: once, few, many, or a class if the clone is expanded.

TRBV20-1,TRBD2,-,TRBJ2-7,TGCAGTGCTAGTCTCAGCGGGAGTTACGAGCAGTACTTC,CSASLSGSYEQYF
TRBV7-2,-,once,TRBJ2-7,TGTGCCAGCAGCTTAGCGTCAGGGGTAGATTACGAGCAGTACTTC,CASSLASGVDYEQYF
TRBV7-9,TRBD2,-,TRBJ2-1,TGTGCCAGCAGCTCCTCGGACCCCTACCCCGGGGGGAGGTACAATGAGCAGTTCTTC,CASSSSDPYPGGRYNEQFF
TRBV15,TRBD2,-,TRBJ2-3,TGTGCCACCAGTGTGACTAGCGGGAGTCTGGCAGATACGCAGTATTTT,CATSVTSGSLADTQYF
TRBV11-2,TRBD2,-,TRBJ2-7,TGTGCCAGCAGCTTAGGAGGTGGGCTAGCGGGAGTGTACGAGCAGTACTTC,CASSLGGGLAGVYEQYF
TRBV23-1,TRBD1,-,TRBJ1-6,TGCGCCAGCAGCGTATTCAGGGGGCTTAATTCACCCCTCCACTTT,CASSVFRGLNSPLHF
TRBV7-2,TRBD2,-,TRBJ2-1,TGTGCCAGCCAGAAGGGACTAGCGGACAATGAGCAGTTCTTC,CASQKGLADNEQFF
TRBV7-6,TRBD1,-,TRBJ2-7,TGTGCCAGCAGCTTGGGACAGGGTTTTACAGTATACGAGCAGTACTTC,CASSLGQGFTVYEQYF
TRBV10-3,TRBD1,-,TRBJ1-4,TGTGCCATCAGTGATATCGACACAGGGGCAACTAATGAAAAACTGTTTTTT,CAISDIDTGATNEKLFF
TRBV28,-,-,TRBJ1-6,TGTGCCAGCAGTTCGGACAGTGGAAAATCACCCCTCCACTTT,CASSSDSGKSPLHF
TRBV4-3,TRBD1,-,TRBJ2-3,TGCGCCAGCAGCCTCAACCGGGACAGAGGAGGAGATACGCAGTATTTT,CASSLNRDRGGDTQYF
TRBV28,TRBD2,-,TRBJ2-3,TGTGCCAGCATCTTGACTAGCGGCCGCACAGATACGCAGTATTTT,CASILTSGRTDTQYF
TRBV18,-,-,TRBJ1-4,TGTGCCAGCTCACCGCTAACAGGGTTTATGAATGAAAAACTGTTTTTT,CASSPLTGFMNEKLFF
TRBV19,TRBD1,-,TRBJ1-5,TGTGCCAGTAGTTCCGGGACAGGGCGGATTTTGGGAGATCAGCCCCAGCATTTT,CASSSGTGRILGDQPQHF
TRBV14,TRBD1,-,TRBJ2-1,TGTGCCATCTCCGACAGGGGGTTCCCCCCCAATGAGCAGTTCTTC,CAISDRGFPPNEQFF
TRBV4-1,-,-,TRBJ1-6,TGCGCCAGCAGCCAAGGGGTGGGTCAGGGTCTCTCACCCCTCCACTTT,CASSQGVGQGLSPLHF
TRBV4-1,-,-,TRBJ2-3,TGCGCCAGCAGCCAAGATACGACTTCAGATACGCAGTATTTT,CASSQDTTSDTQYF
TRBV11-2,-,-,TRBJ1-4,TGTGCCAGCAGCTTAGATGGGGGCAAGGGTGAAAAACTGTTTTTT,CASSLDGGKGEKLFF
TRBV11-1,-,-,TRBJ1-1,TGTGCCAGCAGCTCAGGGGCAATTACCACTGAAGCTTTCTTT,CASSSGAITTEAFF
TRBV11-2,-,-,TRBJ1-5,TGTGCCAGCAGCGCGGACGGGGGAAATCAGCCCCAGCATTTT,CASSADGGNQPQHF
TRBV19,-,few,TRBJ2-6,TGTGCCAGTAGTATACAGGGAACCTCTGGGGCCAACGTCCTGACTTTC,CASSIQGTSGANVLTF
TRBV19,-,-,TRBJ1-2,TGTGCCAGTAGTATTCCGGGCTATGGCTACACCTTC,CASSIPGYGYTF
TRBV30,TRBD1,-,TRBJ1-4,TGTGCCTCAGGGACAGGGACCGCAACTAATGAAAAACTGTTTTTT,CASGTGTATNEKLFF
TRBV29-1,TRBD1,-,TRBJ1-1,TGCAGCGCACAGGGGAGCGACACTGAAGCTTTCTTT,CSAQGSDTEAFF
TRBV27,-,-,TRBJ2-5,TGTGCCAGCAGTTTATTGGAGGGAGAGACCCAGTACTTC,CASSLLEGETQYF
TRBV24-1,TRBD2,-,TRBJ2-1,TGTGCCACCAGTGATGCGGGAGTGTCCTACAATGAGCAGTTCTTC,CATSDAGVSYNEQFF
TRBV18,-,-,TRBJ1-1,TGTGCCAGCTCACCAAGCGGTCAGGGGACTGAAGCTTTCTTT,CASSPSGQGTEAFF
TRBV7-3,TRBD2,once,TRBJ2-6,TGTGCCACAAAAGGGCGGGAGGGCGATTCTGGGGCCAACGTCCTGACTTTC,CATKGREGDSGANVLTF
TRBV30,-,-,TRBJ1-5,TGTGCCTGGGGTTACACAGGTGGAGTTCAGCCCCAGCATTTT,CAWGYTGGVQPQHF
TRBV12-3/TRBV12-4,-,-,TRBJ2-5,TGTGCCAGCAGTTTAGTAAAAGAGACCCAGTACTTC,CASSLVKETQYF
TRBV7-2,-,once,TRBJ1-1,TGTGCCAGCAGGCCGAGGGCGGCGAACACTGAAGCTTTCTTT,CASRPRAANTEAFF
TRBV6-5,-,-,TRBJ2-3,TGTGCCAGCAATAGACATCCCACCACAGATACGCAGTATTTT,CASNRHPTTDTQYF
TRBV10-3,TRBD1,-,TRBJ1-2,TGTGCCATCAGTGAGGCAGGGGGCACCTATGGCTACACCTTC,CAISEAGGTYGYTF
TRBV2,TRBD1,-,TRBJ1-5,TGTGCCAGCACAAGCATAGGACAGGCTTATAGCAATCAGCCCCAGCATTTT,CASTSIGQAYSNQPQHF
TRBV5-1,TRBD2,-,TRBJ2-7,TGCGCCAGCAGCTTGGAGACCGGGACTAGGGTATACGAGCAGTACTTC,CASSLETGTRVYEQYF
TRBV27,TRBD1,-,TRBJ1-6,TGTGCCAGTTCAATCGACCGGGACAGGGAATCGGCCCTCCACTTT,CASSIDRDRESALHF
TRBV4-2,TRBD2,-,TRBJ2-5,TGTGCCAGCAGCCGCGAGACTAGCGGAGAGACCCAGTACTTC,CASSRETSGETQYF
TRBV19,TRBD1,-,TRBJ1-1,TGTGCCAGACCCGGGACAGGGGGTACTGAAGCTTTCTTT,CARPGTGGTEAFF
TRBV27,-,-,TRBJ1-1,TGTGCCACCCGAAGAGAGGCTGGGTATGGCACTGAAGCTTTCTTT,CATRREAGYGTEAFF
TRBV10-3,TRBD2,once,TRBJ2-5,TGTGCCATCAGTAATTCGCGGGGGGGGCACGAGACCCAGTACTTC,CAISNSRGGHETQYF
TRBV7-3,-,-,TRBJ2-6,TGTGCCAGCAGCTTAGAGACATCCGGGGCCAACGTCCTGACTTTC,CASSLETSGANVLTF